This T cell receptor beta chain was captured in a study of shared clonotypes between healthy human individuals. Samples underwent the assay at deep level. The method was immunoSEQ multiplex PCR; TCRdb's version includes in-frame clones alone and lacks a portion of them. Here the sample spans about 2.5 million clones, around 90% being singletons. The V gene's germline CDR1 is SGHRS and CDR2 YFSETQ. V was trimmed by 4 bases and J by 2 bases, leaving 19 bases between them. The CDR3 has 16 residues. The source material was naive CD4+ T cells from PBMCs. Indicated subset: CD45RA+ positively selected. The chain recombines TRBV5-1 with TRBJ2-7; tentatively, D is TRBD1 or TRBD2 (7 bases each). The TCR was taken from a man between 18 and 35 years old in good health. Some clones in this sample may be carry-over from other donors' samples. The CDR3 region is CASSPQGGSIAYEQYF. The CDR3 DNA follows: TGCGCCAGCAGCCCCCAGGGGGGGTCGATCGCCTACGAGCAGTACTTC.